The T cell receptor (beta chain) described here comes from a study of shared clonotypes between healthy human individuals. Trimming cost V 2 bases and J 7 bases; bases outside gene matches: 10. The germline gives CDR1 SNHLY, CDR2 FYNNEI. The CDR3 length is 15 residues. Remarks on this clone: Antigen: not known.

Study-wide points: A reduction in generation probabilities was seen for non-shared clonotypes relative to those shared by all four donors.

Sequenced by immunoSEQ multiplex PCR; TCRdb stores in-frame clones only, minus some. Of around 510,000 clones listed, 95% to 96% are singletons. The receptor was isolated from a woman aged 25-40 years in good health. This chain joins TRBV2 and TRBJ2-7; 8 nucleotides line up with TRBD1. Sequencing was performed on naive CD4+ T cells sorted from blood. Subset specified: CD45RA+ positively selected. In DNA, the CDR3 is TGTGCCAGCAGTGAATTCAGGGGGCGGATTGGGGAGCAGTACTTC. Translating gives CASSEFRGRIGEQYF.